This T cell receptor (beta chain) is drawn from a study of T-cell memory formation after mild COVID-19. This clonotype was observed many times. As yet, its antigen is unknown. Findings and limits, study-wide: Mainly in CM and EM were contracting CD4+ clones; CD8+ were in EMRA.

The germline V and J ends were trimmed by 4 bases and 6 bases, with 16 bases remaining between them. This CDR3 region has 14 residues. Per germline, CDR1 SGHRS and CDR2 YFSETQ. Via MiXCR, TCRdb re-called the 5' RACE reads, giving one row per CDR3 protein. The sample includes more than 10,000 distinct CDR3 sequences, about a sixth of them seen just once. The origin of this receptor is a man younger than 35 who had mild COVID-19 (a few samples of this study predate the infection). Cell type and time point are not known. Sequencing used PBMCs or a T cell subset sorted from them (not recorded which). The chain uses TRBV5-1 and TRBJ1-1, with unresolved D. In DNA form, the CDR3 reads TGCGCCAGCAGCCCTTTTAACCTTCGGGCTGAAGCTTTCTTT. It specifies CASSPFNLRAEAFF.